The sequence of this TCR beta chain was determined in a study of neoadjuvant nivolumab and ipilimumab in lung cancer. This clone came up once. Antigen: not known. The table came from immunoSEQ multiplex PCR; TCRdb's copy has only in-frame clones and leaves some out. There are some 6,500 clones in the sample; around 76% occur only once, and around 4.5% lies in the top ten. Study-wide results and caveats: TCR richness and clonality were higher in tumors than adjacent uninvolved lung.

The sequences come from tumor tissue, collected after neoadjuvant nivolumab, alone or with ipilimumab, at or shortly before surgery. The sequence was collected from an adult with non-small cell lung cancer.

The CDR3 loop reads CASSLDRVGVSYGYTF. DNA for the CDR3: TGTGCCAGCAGCTTAGATCGGGTCGGGGTGAGCTATGGCTACACCTTC. The rearrangement uses TRBV11-2 and TRBJ1-2, with D unclear. CDR3 size: 16 residues. The V gene's germline CDR1 is SGHAT and CDR2 FQNNGV. V was cut by 0 bases and J by 4 bases, with 15 bases left in between.